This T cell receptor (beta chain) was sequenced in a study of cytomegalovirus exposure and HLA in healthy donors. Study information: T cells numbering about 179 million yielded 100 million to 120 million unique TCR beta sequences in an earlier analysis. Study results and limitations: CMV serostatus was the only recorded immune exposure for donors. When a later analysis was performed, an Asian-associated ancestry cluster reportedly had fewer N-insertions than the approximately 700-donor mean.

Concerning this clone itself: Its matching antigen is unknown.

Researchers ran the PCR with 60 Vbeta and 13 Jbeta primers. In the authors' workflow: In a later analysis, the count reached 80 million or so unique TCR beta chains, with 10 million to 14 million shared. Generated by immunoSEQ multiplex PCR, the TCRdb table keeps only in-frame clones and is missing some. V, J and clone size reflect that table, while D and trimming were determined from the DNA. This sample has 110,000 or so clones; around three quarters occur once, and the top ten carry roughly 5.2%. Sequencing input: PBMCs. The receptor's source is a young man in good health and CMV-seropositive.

As DNA, the CDR3 is TGTGCCAGTTTCCCGGGGGGCCAGAGTGGCTACACCTTC. This sequence encodes CASFPGGQSGYTF. The J gene is TRBJ1-2, the V gene TRBV18, with a tentative D call TRBD1 (6 bases). Trimming stripped 9 bases from V and 7 bases from J, with 18 bases between. This CDR3 spans 13 amino acids. CDR1 and CDR2 (germline): KGHSH, LQKENI.